Below, 15 T cell receptor beta chains from the same sample are listed, as sequenced in a study of T-cell reconstitution after alpha-beta-depleted transplantation in children. The TCRbeta library was prepared with unique molecular identifiers. TCRdb used MiXCR to reprocess the PCR reads, holding one entry per CDR3 protein. Here the sample spans about 600,000 distinct CDR3 sequences, roughly 13% being singletons. The sample in question was PBMCs, mostly from graft donor cells, obtained 360 days after TCRalphabeta/CD19-depleted stem cell transplant. The receptors were gathered from a male patient under 18 who had a stem cell transplant for acute myeloid leukemia, so the T cells may come from the graft donor.

The rearrangement uses TRBV20-1 and TRBJ1-6; D perhaps matches TRBD1 (5 bases). V lost 4 bases to trimming and J lost 0 bases, with 10 bases between them. The germline gives CDR1 DFQATT, CDR2 SNEGSKA (reference sequence). The CDR3 has 15 amino acids. The CDR3 sequence is CSAIPGRSYNSPLHF. For the CDR3, the DNA is TGCAGTGCTATACCGGGGCGCTCCTATAATTCACCCCTCCACTTT.

This clonotype was counted between two and nine times. This rearrangement joins TRBV28 to TRBJ1-1, with D unresolved. Trimming cost V 1 base and J 0 bases, with 6 bases left between them. The CDR3 length is 14 residues. The germline V gene has CDR1 MDHEN and CDR2 SYDVKM. The CDR3 here is CASSLYDLNTEAFF. CDR3 DNA sequence: TGTGCCAGCAGTTTATACGACCTGAACACTGAAGCTTTCTTT.

This clonotype was observed a handful of times. The genes are TRBV12-3 or TRBV12-4 and TRBJ2-3, with TRBD2 identical over 11 bases. This CDR3 has 16 residues. Trimming removed 5 bases from V and 5 bases from J; junction bases left unmatched: 9. The CDR3 nucleotides are TGTGCCAGCAGTCGAACTAGCGGGAGTTCGGGAGATACGCAGTATTTT. It is translated as CASSRTSGSSGDTQYF.

There are a few counts of this clonotype. The rearrangement uses TRBV4-3 and TRBJ1-2; D perhaps matches TRBD1 (6 bases). This CDR3 has 13 residues. V was shortened by 2 bases and J by 4 bases, with 8 bases between the two germline ends. Germline CDR1 reads LGHNA; CDR2 reads YSLEER. The CDR3 spells CASSQTGSYGYTF. DNA of the CDR3: TGCGCCAGCAGCCAAACAGGGAGCTATGGCTACACCTTC.

This chain joins TRBV20-1 and TRBJ2-5, with 8 bases lining up with TRBD2. The CDR3 is 13 residues long. Germline values: CDR1 DFQATT, CDR2 SNEGSKA (reference sequence). Trimming cost V 6 bases and J 5 bases; bases outside gene matches: 8. The CDR3 loop reads CSAGASGWETQYF. CDR3 in DNA: TGCAGTGCCGGGGCTAGCGGGTGGGAGACCCAGTACTTC.

The V call is TRBV2, the J call TRBJ2-7; no reliable D call. V gave up 5 bases and J gave up 5 bases, with 13 bases separating them. The germline V gene encodes CDR1 SNHLY and CDR2 FYNNEI. There are 13 residues in the CDR3. The CDR3 nucleotides are TGTGCCAGCAGTAGTCCTCCTTTCCACGAGCAGTACTTC. Amino acid sequence: CASSSPPFHEQYF.

The V call is TRBV19, the J call TRBJ2-7; tentatively, D is TRBD1 or TRBD2 (5 bases each). CDR3 length equals 12 residues. Trimming cost V 3 bases and J 7 bases, with 10 bases left between them. Per germline, CDR1 LNHDA and CDR2 SQIVND (reference sequence). As DNA, the CDR3 is TGTGCCAGTAGTATTGGGGGTCGAGAGCAGTACTTC. Translation: CASSIGGREQYF.

The genes are TRBV20-1 and TRBJ1-1; D ambiguous. The CDR3 totals 12 residues. Trimming removed 3 bases from V and 7 bases from J, with 12 bases in between. Germline-derived CDR1 and CDR2 are DFQATT and SNEGSKA (reference sequence). The chain's CDR3 is CSARVEGDEAFF. The CDR3 region has the DNA TGCAGTGCTAGGGTGGAGGGTGATGAAGCTTTCTTT.

The V and J genes are TRBV6-5 and TRBJ2-7; perhaps D is TRBD1 or TRBD2 (5 bases each). The germline V gene encodes CDR1 MNHEY and CDR2 SVGAGI. Trimming stripped 3 bases from V and 1 base from J, with 13 bases between. CDR3 length equals 15 residues. The CDR3 sequence is CASSYSGPLSYEQYF. In nucleotides, the CDR3 is TGTGCCAGCAGTTATTCGGGACCCCTGTCCTACGAGCAGTACTTC.

V gene TRBV11-3 combines with J gene TRBJ2-1; 8 bases are shared with TRBD2. The CDR3 length is 16 residues. J lost 7 bases, V lost 4 bases, and 12 bases had no gene match. From germline, CDR1 is SGHNT and CDR2 YENEEA. CDR3 sequence: CASSSSFGRASNEQFF. CDR3 DNA: TGTGCCAGCAGCTCCTCCTTCGGGAGGGCCTCAAATGAGCAGTTCTTC.

This clonotype was observed a handful of times. The J gene is TRBJ2-1, the V gene TRBV20-1, with 8 bases matching TRBD2. Germline CDR1 DFQATT, CDR2 SNEGSKA (reference sequence). The CDR3 extends over 14 amino acids. Trimming at V came to 6 bases and at J to 8 bases, leaving 12 bases not matched to a gene. The CDR3 DNA reads as TGCAGTGCCCCGCCGACTAGCGTGAGGGATGAGCAGTTCTTC. Its protein product is CSAPPTSVRDEQFF.

This clonotype was detected only a few times. The chain joins TRBV2 to TRBJ1-6, with a weak D call TRBD1 (6 bases). The CDR3 sequence is 13 residues long. V lost 8 bases, J lost 8 bases, and 13 bases lay in between. The germline CDR1 and CDR2 sequences are SNHLY and FYNNEI. Here the CDR3 DNA reads TGTGCCAGCTTATACAGGGAGGATTCACCCCTCCACTTT. Translation: CASLYREDSPLHF.

This clonotype has a handful of counts. The gene calls are TRBV21-1 and TRBJ1-4; the D call TRBD1 from the table was never checked on the DNA. TRBV21-1 is a pseudogene segment. The CDR3 consists of 14 residues. CDR3 DNA sequence: TGTGCCAGGATGACAGGGCTGATTAATGAAAAACTGTTTTTT. It specifies CARMTGLINEKLFF.

The J gene is TRBJ2-1, the V gene TRBV1; TRBD2 is the table's D call and was not checked against the DNA. TRBV1 is deemed a pseudogene. The CDR3 runs 18 residues. The CDR3 region has the DNA TGCACCAGCAGAGGGCTAGCGGGAGGATACCCGACCTACAATGAGCAGTTCTTC. It codes for CTSRGLAGGYPTYNEQFF.

In nucleotides, the CDR3 is TGTGCCAGCAGCCTCACGGGACGGAACTCCTACGAGCAGTACTTC. It translates to CASSLTGRNSYEQYF. This sequence joins TRBV7-3 and TRBJ2-7; D could derive from TRBD1 or TRBD2 (5 bases each). This CDR3 has 15 residues. Germline-derived CDR1 and CDR2 are SGHTA and FQGTGA. The V and J ends lost 5 bases and 0 bases respectively, with 14 bases between them.